The T cell receptor beta chain described here comes from a study of blood T cell repertoires in COVID-19. Study information: Material from acute and convalescent COVID-19 was sourced from the United States, Italy and Spain. The cDNA or gDNA used as material had been derived from T cells, B-cell-depleted T cells, or PBMCs.

Data came from immunoSEQ multiplex PCR; TCRdb stores just in-frame clones and leaves some out. Found here are about 140,000 clones, 70% to 90% of them singletons; the top ten hold under 3%. There are 16 residues in the CDR3. The V segment lost 4 bases and the J segment 3 bases; nucleotides outside the gene matches: 9. From germline, CDR1 is SGHDT and CDR2 YYEEEE. V gene TRBV5-6 combines with J gene TRBJ1-3, with TRBD1 matching 8 bases. Sequencing input: peripheral blood. This receptor was obtained from a man over 45 with acute or convalescent COVID-19. The CDR3 is CASSPKDRAFGNTIYF. DNA for the CDR3: TGTGCCAGCAGCCCAAAGGACAGGGCCTTTGGAAACACCATATATTTT.